A single sample is the source of the 14 T cell receptor beta chains below, sequenced in a study of T cell clones after liver transplantation. Generated by immunoSEQ multiplex PCR, the TCRdb table keeps only in-frame clones and is missing some. The table includes about 75,000 clones, approximately 80% detected once. This specimen consisted of CD4+ T cells from blood, obtained around 50 months after liver transplant. Receptors originate from a human patient who received a liver transplant. Among the T cells, some may be from the graft donor.

The chain carries TRBV4-3 and TRBJ2-1; 7 bases are shared with TRBD1. CDR1 is LGHNA, CDR2 YSLEER, per germline. The length of the CDR3 is 15 residues. J gave up 2 bases and V 0 bases, and 1 base lay outside the gene matches. The CDR3 DNA follows: TGCGCCAGCAGCCAAGAGACAGGGCCCTACAATGAGCAGTTCTTC. It yields the protein CASSQETGPYNEQFF.

The rearrangement links TRBV6-1 to TRBJ2-7; D not resolved. V was cut by 2 bases and J by 6 bases, with 11 bases left in between. The germline V gene has CDR1 MNHNS and CDR2 SASEGT. CDR3 length: 13 residues. The chain's CDR3 is CASSERVPGEQYF. DNA of the CDR3: TGTGCCAGCAGTGAACGGGTTCCAGGCGAGCAGTACTTC.

The gene calls are TRBV7-2 and TRBJ2-5, with 7 positions matching TRBD2. Germline lookup yields CDR1 SGHTA and CDR2 FQGNSA. With 1 base clipped from V and 3 bases from J, the junction kept 8 bases outside the gene matches. This CDR3 is 16 amino acids long. The CDR3, as DNA: TGTGCCAGCAGCTTAGTGCTCCCCGGGGGGAAAGAGACCCAGTACTTC. This sequence encodes CASSLVLPGGKETQYF.

The chain couples TRBV5-4 to TRBJ2-2; TRBD1 is a possible D gene (6 bases). Germline CDR1 SGHNT, CDR2 YYREEE (reference sequence). Trimming removed 4 bases at V and 1 base at J, with 14 bases between. The CDR3 is 16 amino acids. The CDR3 loop reads CASSALRGQNTGELFF. In nucleotides, the CDR3 is TGTGCCAGCAGCGCCCTCAGGGGACAGAACACCGGGGAGCTGTTTTTT.

V gene TRBV7-2 combines with J gene TRBJ1-2, with D tentatively TRBD1 (5 bases). CDR3 length equals 16 residues. CDR1 is SGHTA and CDR2 is FQGNSA in the germline V gene. The ends were cut back, 2 bases at V and 4 bases at J, with 17 bases in the middle. CDR3 amino acids: CASSLQADPGGYGYTF. The CDR3 DNA sequence: TGTGCCAGCAGCTTACAGGCGGACCCCGGGGGCTATGGCTACACCTTC.

The rearrangement joins TRBV5-1 to TRBJ1-5, with a weak D call TRBD1 (5 bases). The CDR3 covers 15 residues. Trimming removed 1 base at V and 5 bases at J, with 13 bases between. The germline V gene encodes CDR1 SGHRS and CDR2 YFSETQ. The CDR3 spells CASSLSRDRDQPQHF. The CDR3 DNA follows: TGCGCCAGCAGCTTGTCCAGGGATAGGGATCAGCCCCAGCATTTT.

This clone occurred many times. V and J are TRBV11-2 and TRBJ2-2, with unresolved D. V was trimmed by 5 bases and J by 5 bases, leaving 18 bases between them. This CDR3 spans 16 amino acids. Germline CDR1 reads SGHAT; CDR2 reads FQNNGV. The CDR3 nucleotides read TGTGCCAGCAGCCGAGTAACAGCCAGCGCTACCGGGGAGCTGTTTTTT. Translating gives CASSRVTASATGELFF. The whole variable domain, filled in from reference TRBV11-2 and TRBJ2-2, reads EAGVAQSPRYKIIEKRQSVAFWCNPISGHATLYWYQQILGQGPKLLIQFQNNGVVDDSQLPKDRFSAERLKGVDSTLKIQPAKLEDSAVYLCASSRVTASATGELFFGEGSRLTVL.

The gene calls are TRBV9 and TRBJ2-5, with TRBD1 matching 7 bases. V trimming: 4 bases; J trimming: 2 bases; junction bases outside the gene matches: 8. Germline CDR1 SGDLS, CDR2 YYNGEE. The CDR3 is made up of 15 amino acids. The CDR3, as DNA: TGTGCCAGCAGCTTCCGGGACAGACTGCAAGAGACCCAGTACTTC. Residues: CASSFRDRLQETQYF.

About this clone: One end of the junction does not line up with germline, which may come from a read error. This chain connects TRBV14 to TRBJ1-5, with D unresolved. The germline CDR1 and CDR2 sequences are SGHDN and FVKESK. CDR3 length: 15 amino acids. This chain's CDR3 is CASSYERSGNQPQHF. CDR3 in DNA: TGTGCCAGCAGCTACGAAAGGTCTGGCAACCAGCCCCAGCATTTT.

The V call is TRBV2, the J call TRBJ2-7; unclear D gene. Germline V gives CDR1 SNHLY, CDR2 FYNNEI. V was cut by 0 bases and J by 6 bases, with 15 bases left in between. The CDR3 totals 15 residues. CDR3 residues: CASSEALFGSREQYF. In DNA, the CDR3 is TGTGCCAGCAGTGAAGCGCTTTTCGGGTCTCGCGAGCAGTACTTC.

The chain recombines TRBV29-1 with TRBJ2-7; D uncertain. Germline CDR1 SQVTM, CDR2 ANQGSEA. V was clipped by 1 base and J by 1 base, with 8 bases between them. CDR3 length: 13 residues. CDR3 DNA: TGCAGCGTTGAAGCGGACGAGTCCTACGAGCAGTACTTC. It translates to CSVEADESYEQYF.

The chain uses TRBV5-1 and TRBJ2-1; the match to TRBD2 covers 7 bases. V was pared by 4 bases and J by 6 bases, with 7 bases of the junction left unmatched. The CDR3 length is 14 residues. The germline V gene encodes CDR1 SGHRS and CDR2 YFSETQ. The CDR3 region has the DNA TGCGCCAGCAGCCGGGGGGAGGATGGCAATGAGCAGTTCTTC. It encodes CASSRGEDGNEQFF.

The chain has TRBV11-2 and TRBJ2-3; 9 bases are shared with TRBD1. The CDR3 has 16 residues. Germline CDR1 is SGHAT and CDR2 is FQNNGV. V dropped 3 bases and J dropped 0; count of bases not matched to a gene: 4. The CDR3 DNA reads TGTGCCAGCAGCTTTAGTGACAGGGGGAGCACAGATACGCAGTATTTT. It translates to CASSFSDRGSTDTQYF.

This sequence joins TRBV5-5 and TRBJ1-5, with TRBD1 matching 10 bases. The CDR3 spans 15 residues. Per the germline V gene, CDR1 is SGHKS and CDR2 is YYEKEE (reference sequence). Germline trimming cut 0 bases from V and 6 bases from J; bases unmatched to any gene: 3. This chain's CDR3 is CASSLGTGGGQPQHF. As DNA, the CDR3 is TGTGCCAGCAGCTTGGGGACAGGGGGAGGTCAGCCCCAGCATTTT. The variable domain in full, with the rest retrieved from reference TRBV5-5 and TRBJ1-5, is DAGVTQSPTHLIKTRGQQVTLRCSPISGHKSVSWYQQVLGQGPQFIFQYYEKEERGRGNFPDRFSARQFPNYSSELNVNALLLGDSALYLCASSLGTGGGQPQHFGDGTRLSIL.